A selection of T cell receptor beta chains follows, all from one sample in a study of early T cells in non-severe SARS-CoV-2 infection. TCRdb re-derived calls from the 5' RACE reads in MiXCR, one entry per CDR3 protein. The profile covers 60,000 to 65,000 distinct CDR3 sequences, with approximately 8.8% appearing a single time and 10% to 15% taken by the ten largest. Sample: whole blood, taken at baseline. The receptors stem from an adult who was a healthcare worker with PCR-confirmed SARS-CoV-2 infection or an uninfected control (not recorded which). CDR3s include the opening cysteine and the closing phenylalanine or tryptophan. A D gene is named only where the DNA matches it firmly. Expanded clones are given a class, and other clones once, few, many or no size at all.

J,length,D,V,size,CDR3,DNA
TRBJ1-5,17,TRBD1,TRBV7-2,-,CASSLVGTGNSNQPQHF,TGTGCCAGCAGCTTAGTGGGGACAGGGAATAGCAATCAGCCCCAGCATTTT
TRBJ2-2,14,-,TRBV6-2/TRBV6-3,many,CASSYDSGAGELFF,TGTGCCAGCAGTTACGACAGTGGAGCCGGGGAGCTGTTTTTT
TRBJ2-5,13,TRBD2,TRBV7-9,-,CASSPTSESTQYF,TGTGCCAGCAGCCCCACTAGCGAGTCAACCCAGTACTTC
TRBJ2-2,16,TRBD2,TRBV7-2,few,CASSLVGLAYPGELFF,TGTGCCAGCAGCTTAGTAGGACTAGCTTATCCCGGGGAGCTGTTTTTT
TRBJ2-7,16,TRBD2,TRBV3-1,-,CASSPWGLAGEHEQYF,TGTGCCAGCAGCCCGTGGGGATTAGCGGGAGAGCACGAGCAGTACTTC
TRBJ2-3,16,-,TRBV7-3,-,CASSQGDRQNTDTQYF,TGTGCCAGCAGCCAAGGTGATCGTCAGAACACAGATACGCAGTATTTT
TRBJ2-1,14,TRBD2,TRBV12-5,few,CASTGGGWNNEQFF,TGTGCTAGTACTGGGGGAGGGTGGAACAATGAGCAGTTCTTC
TRBJ2-3,14,-,TRBV27,-,CASSLTESTDTQYF,TGTGCCAGCAGTCTAACAGAAAGCACAGATACGCAGTATTTT
TRBJ2-3,12,-,TRBV2,many,CASKERGDTQYF,TGTGCCAGCAAGGAAAGAGGTGATACGCAGTATTTT
TRBJ2-1,17,TRBD2,TRBV7-2,few,CASSSRTSGSGHNEQFF,TGTGCCAGCAGCTCCCGGACTAGCGGGAGTGGCCACAATGAGCAGTTCTTC
TRBJ2-1,16,-,TRBV7-3,many,CASSPKRGTPYNEQFF,TGTGCCAGCAGCCCCAAACGTGGGACCCCCTACAATGAGCAGTTCTTC
TRBJ2-7,12,-,TRBV20-1,-,CSASGNLYEQYF,TGCAGTGCTAGCGGGAACCTCTACGAGCAGTACTTC
TRBJ1-1,15,-,TRBV20-1,-,CSARDPTPMNTEAFF,TGCAGTGCTAGAGATCCAACACCGATGAACACTGAAGCTTTCTTT
TRBJ2-1,17,TRBD1,TRBV6-5,-,CASSYSRRGRSYNEQFF,TGTGCCAGCAGTTACTCACGCAGGGGGCGATCCTACAATGAGCAGTTCTTC
TRBJ2-1,13,-,TRBV7-2,-,CASSFTSNNEQFF,TGTGCCAGCAGCTTTACCAGTAACAATGAGCAGTTCTTC
TRBJ2-1,14,TRBD2,TRBV12-3/TRBV12-4,-,CASSLLAGDNEQFF,TGTGCCAGCAGTCTGCTAGCGGGAGACAATGAGCAGTTCTTC
TRBJ2-7,19,TRBD2,TRBV12-3/TRBV12-4,-,CASSSRGRVLAGGTYEQYF,TGTGCCAGCAGTTCCCGGGGCAGGGTACTAGCGGGAGGCACCTACGAGCAGTACTTC
TRBJ2-7,13,-,TRBV7-2,-,CASSPTVLNEQYF,TGTGCCAGCAGCCCGACAGTCTTAAACGAGCAGTACTTC
TRBJ1-5,14,-,TRBV6-6,few,CASSYSDGNQPQHF,TGTGCCAGCAGTTACTCCGACGGCAATCAGCCCCAGCATTTT
TRBJ2-4,14,-,TRBV5-1,-,CASSLDGTKNIQYF,TGCGCCAGCAGCTTGGACGGGACCAAAAACATTCAGTACTTC
TRBJ2-1,17,-,TRBV21-1,-,CASNKVRSGTPRNEQFF,TGTGCCAGCAACAAAGTAAGGAGCGGGACCCCTCGGAATGAGCAGTTCTTC
TRBJ2-6,16,-,TRBV12-3/TRBV12-4,-,CASSFPPGSGANVLTF,TGTGCCAGCAGTTTCCCCCCAGGGTCTGGGGCCAACGTCCTGACTTTC
TRBJ1-6,13,-,TRBV30,many,CASRGDINSPLHF,TGTGCCTCCCGAGGGGACATAAATTCACCCCTCCACTTT
TRBJ2-7,15,-,TRBV5-1,-,CASSSGDTVSYEQYF,TGCGCCAGCAGCTCAGGGGATACAGTCTCCTACGAGCAGTACTTC
TRBJ2-1,12,-,TRBV6-2/TRBV6-3,many,CASSYMYNEQFF,TGTGCCAGCAGTTATATGTACAATGAGCAGTTCTTC
TRBJ2-3,19,-,TRBV10-1,-,CASSGTLMPATGGTDTQYF,TGCGCCAGCAGTGGGACCTTAATGCCTGCGACAGGTGGCACAGATACGCAGTATTTT
TRBJ1-4,14,-,TRBV7-8,many,CASSLHGPYEKLFF,TGTGCCAGCAGCTTACACGGGCCCTATGAAAAACTGTTTTTT
TRBJ2-1,14,TRBD2,TRBV27,many,CASSPSGLAGEQFF,TGTGCCAGCAGTCCCTCGGGACTAGCGGGAGAGCAGTTCTTC
TRBJ2-2,16,TRBD2,TRBV5-1,-,CASSLRLASNTGELFF,TGCGCCAGCAGCCTCCGACTAGCGTCGAACACCGGGGAGCTGTTTTTT
TRBJ2-5,14,-,TRBV6-2/TRBV6-3,-,CASSTRWLQETQYF,TGTGCCAGCAGTACAAGATGGTTACAAGAGACCCAGTACTTC
TRBJ1-2,15,-,TRBV6-2/TRBV6-3,many,CASSYVQRANYGYTF,TGTGCCAGCAGTTACGTCCAGCGCGCTAACTATGGCTACACCTTC
TRBJ2-3,16,-,TRBV20-1,-,CSARDTLAATTDTQYF,TGCAGTGCTAGAGATACGCTAGCCGCTACAACAGATACGCAGTATTTT
TRBJ1-2,14,-,TRBV5-1,-,CASSLEGDFYGYTF,TGCGCCAGCAGCTTGGAAGGCGACTTTTATGGCTACACCTTC
TRBJ2-7,14,TRBD1,TRBV20-1,many,CSARDKGQHYEQYF,TGCAGTGCTAGAGATAAGGGACAGCACTACGAGCAGTACTTC
TRBJ2-7,14,-,TRBV7-3,many,CASSLAGSGYEQYF,TGTGCCAGCAGCTTAGCGGGATCGGGATACGAGCAGTACTTC
TRBJ2-5,15,-,TRBV3-1,-,CASSQVAASKETQYF,TGTGCCAGCAGCCAAGTGGCAGCCTCGAAGGAGACCCAGTACTTC
TRBJ1-3,12,-,TRBV10-3,many,CAISEPPSTIYF,TGTGCCATCAGTGAGCCCCCGAGCACCATATATTTT
TRBJ2-5,14,TRBD2,TRBV18,-,CASSPLGGEETQYF,TGTGCCAGCTCACCTCTGGGAGGGGAGGAGACCCAGTACTTC
TRBJ2-7,14,-,TRBV6-1,few,CASSTDRVSYEQYF,TGTGCCAGCAGTACGGACAGAGTATCCTACGAGCAGTACTTC
TRBJ2-7,12,-,TRBV5-1,many,CASSLDIYEQYF,TGCGCCAGCAGCTTGGACATCTACGAGCAGTACTTC
TRBJ2-7,15,-,TRBV15,-,CATSTPYGGTYEQYF,TGTGCCACCAGCACTCCCTACGGGGGTACCTACGAGCAGTACTTC
TRBJ2-7,14,-,TRBV3-1,few,CASSQDRQEYEQYF,TGTGCCAGCAGCCAAGATAGGCAGGAATACGAGCAGTACTTC
TRBJ2-7,15,TRBD2,TRBV10-1,-,CASSDGYASGDPQYF,TGCGCCAGCAGTGACGGCTATGCTAGCGGCGATCCGCAGTACTTC
TRBJ2-1,12,-,TRBV5-1,many,CASSLPGNEQFF,TGCGCCAGCAGCTTGCCTGGGAATGAGCAGTTCTTC
TRBJ2-5,15,-,TRBV19,-,CASSRRPGGEETQYF,TGTGCCAGTAGTCGACGCCCAGGTGGGGAAGAGACCCAGTACTTC
TRBJ1-2,15,-,TRBV5-1,few,CASSLAPSGFYGYTF,TGCGCCAGCAGCTTGGCCCCGAGCGGATTCTATGGCTACACCTTC
TRBJ2-5,14,-,TRBV4-3,few,CASSQDPTQETQYF,TGCGCCAGCAGCCAAGACCCCACACAAGAGACCCAGTACTTC
TRBJ2-7,14,-,TRBV13,many,CASSPPDNSYEQYF,TGTGCCAGCAGCCCCCCCGACAACTCCTACGAGCAGTACTTC
TRBJ2-7,12,-,TRBV15,many,CATSRDLPGQYF,TGTGCCACCAGCAGAGATTTACCCGGGCAGTACTTC
TRBJ1-1,11,-,TRBV19,-,CASSILGEAFF,TGTGCCAGTAGTATCCTTGGGGAAGCTTTCTTT
TRBJ2-7,15,-,TRBV7-8,many,CASSLLAQGKDEQYF,TGTGCCAGCAGCTTACTCGCTCAGGGAAAGGACGAGCAGTACTTC
TRBJ1-2,15,-,TRBV15,-,CATSRDPAGLDGYTF,TGTGCCACCAGCAGAGATCCGGCAGGGCTGGATGGCTACACCTTC
TRBJ2-3,14,TRBD2,TRBV11-3,many,CASSDGLAGDTQYF,TGTGCCAGCAGCGATGGACTAGCGGGAGACACGCAGTATTTT